The clone carrying this T cell receptor (beta chain) appeared many times. No antigen is known for it. TCR beta VDJ and CDR3 profiling used genomic DNA as template. TCRdb re-called the reads through MiXCR, storing one row per CDR3 protein. The sample comprises 150,000 to 200,000 distinct CDR3 sequences, around 47% of which are singletons, and about 9.7% rests with the top ten. This entry comes from a study of CD8+CD57+ T cells in acquired aplastic anemia. Study as a whole: Each DNA sample taken from sorted CD4+ and CD8+ cells came to about 3 ug on average.

Selection for sequencing was limited to patients who had shown CD8+CD57+ cell expansion by flow cytometry. Each patient carried a diagnosis of severe acquired aplastic anemia. None of the patients had been given any therapy when their blood was sampled. Whole-study findings and limits: Twenty-nine CD8+ CDR3 sequences were shared between patients and controls.

The sample comprised sorted CD4+, CD8+, or CD8+CD57+ T cells (not recorded which) from PBMCs. This TCR derives from a human donor with aplastic anemia.

The CDR3 DNA is TGTGCCAGCAGCCCACCCCCTAGGTTTAAGTACGAGCAGTACTTC. Residues: CASSPPPRFKYEQYF. V and J are TRBV7-2 and TRBJ2-7; D not certain. The ends were cut back, 5 bases at V and 4 bases at J, with 18 bases in the middle. Germline CDR1 is SGHTA and CDR2 is FQGNSA. The CDR3 is 15 amino acids. Full variable domain (remainder filled in from reference TRBV7-2 and TRBJ2-7): GAGVSQSPSNKVTEKGKDVELRCDPISGHTALYWYRQSLGQGLEFLIYFQGNSAPDKSGLPSDRFSAERTGGSVSTLTIQRTQQEDSAVYLCASSPPPRFKYEQYFGPGTRLTVT.